The rows below give T cell receptor beta chains drawn from one sample of a study of T cell changes during pregnancy in multiple sclerosis. Produced via immunoSEQ multiplex PCR; TCRdb's table is partial and in-frame only. The sample comprises nearly 70,000 clones, 90% to 95% of which are singletons, and about 1.5% rests with the top ten. This specimen was peripheral blood, taken in the second trimester of pregnancy. The receptors were gathered from a female donor in good health, enrolled as a control in a pregnancy study. Both conserved end residues are part of each CDR3.

TRBV19,15,TRBJ2-5,CASSMLAGSGETQYF
TRBV7-7,14,TRBJ2-5,CASSPTSGGETQYF
TRBV7-9,15,TRBJ1-2,CASSSPGQGVRGYTF
TRBV6-5,13,TRBJ1-2,CASSLTSNYGYTF
TRBV5-6,14,TRBJ2-5,CASSFFASQETQYF
TRBV5-8,15,TRBJ2-5,CAERTSGSRFETQYF
TRBV6-1,12,TRBJ2-1,CASNRQYNEQFF
TRBV29-1,13,TRBJ2-1,CSVVGLAVHEQFF
TRBV30,12,TRBJ1-2,CAWSVRAFGYTF
TRBV12-5,15,TRBJ2-3,CASGSRSGLADTQYF
TRBV6-1,13,TRBJ2-7,CASSLDRVDEQYF
TRBV7-9,13,TRBJ2-3,CASSYDRTDTQYF
TRBV10-2,14,TRBJ2-1,CASGISGEGNEQFF
TRBV2,12,TRBJ2-7,CAWRGGPYEQYF
TRBV7-2,13,TRBJ2-7,CASSFGHRYEQYF
TRBV5-1,15,TRBJ2-7,CASSSGQGPSYEQYF
TRBV7-9,15,TRBJ2-1,CASSPGGPTGNEQFF
TRBV6-5,15,TRBJ2-3,CASRHGTGRADTQYF
TRBV6-5,12,TRBJ1-2,CASSRQDYGYTF
TRBV7-9,13,TRBJ2-2,CASSYYSPGELFF
TRBV2,18,TRBJ2-3,CASSDGTSGGMFTDTQYF
TRBV19,14,TRBJ2-6,CASRTGSGANVLTF
TRBV6-5,14,TRBJ2-1,CASGDFGPYNEQFF
TRBV27,13,TRBJ2-2,CASSFRESGELFF
TRBV11-3,12,TRBJ1-2,CASSLSVYGYTF
TRBV6-5,15,TRBJ1-1,CASSYSGQGNTEAFF
TRBV5-5,14,TRBJ1-5,CASSLAHSNQPQHF
TRBV2,15,TRBJ1-1,CASRADRALNTEAFF
TRBV6-1,13,TRBJ2-4,CASSETRGLIRYF
TRBV5-5,15,TRBJ2-7,CASSLAGTVAYEQYF
TRBV28,15,TRBJ1-4,CASSLFTGTNEKLFF
TRBV19,14,TRBJ1-3,CASSLGVSGNTIYF
TRBV7-6,13,TRBJ2-7,CASSRDRSYEQYF
TRBV7-2,12,TRBJ2-2,CASSLNTGELFF
TRBV2,15,TRBJ1-3,CASSTDRGRGNTIYF
TRBV7-9,17,TRBJ1-2,CASSLGGSYRPNYGYTF